This paragraph reports one T cell receptor (beta chain). The entry originates in a study of blood T cell repertoires in COVID-19. Study-wide background: The United States, Italy and Spain supplied acute and convalescent COVID-19 samples. Sources were T cells, B-cell-depleted T cells, or PBMCs; the material itself was cDNA or gDNA.

In the authors' methods: Amplified reference gene primers provided the basis for estimating nucleated cell counts. Libraries were prepared by immunoSEQ multiplex PCR; TCRdb keeps only in-frame clonotypes and omits some of them. V, J and clone size derive from that table, while D and trimming were established from the DNA sequence. This table has more than 110,000 clones, just under 90% appearing once. In germline, CDR1 is SQVTM, CDR2 ANQGSEA. The CDR3 contains 14 residues. V dropped 7 bases and J dropped 1; count of bases not matched to a gene: 5. The chain combines TRBV29-1 with TRBJ2-5; 11 bases align to TRBD1. Material for sequencing was peripheral blood. The sequence was collected from a woman between 35 and 50 years old with acute or convalescent COVID-19. The CDR3 DNA sequence: TGCAGCGCCCGGGACAGGGGGGCCCAAGAGACCCAGTACTTC. This translates into CSARDRGAQETQYF.